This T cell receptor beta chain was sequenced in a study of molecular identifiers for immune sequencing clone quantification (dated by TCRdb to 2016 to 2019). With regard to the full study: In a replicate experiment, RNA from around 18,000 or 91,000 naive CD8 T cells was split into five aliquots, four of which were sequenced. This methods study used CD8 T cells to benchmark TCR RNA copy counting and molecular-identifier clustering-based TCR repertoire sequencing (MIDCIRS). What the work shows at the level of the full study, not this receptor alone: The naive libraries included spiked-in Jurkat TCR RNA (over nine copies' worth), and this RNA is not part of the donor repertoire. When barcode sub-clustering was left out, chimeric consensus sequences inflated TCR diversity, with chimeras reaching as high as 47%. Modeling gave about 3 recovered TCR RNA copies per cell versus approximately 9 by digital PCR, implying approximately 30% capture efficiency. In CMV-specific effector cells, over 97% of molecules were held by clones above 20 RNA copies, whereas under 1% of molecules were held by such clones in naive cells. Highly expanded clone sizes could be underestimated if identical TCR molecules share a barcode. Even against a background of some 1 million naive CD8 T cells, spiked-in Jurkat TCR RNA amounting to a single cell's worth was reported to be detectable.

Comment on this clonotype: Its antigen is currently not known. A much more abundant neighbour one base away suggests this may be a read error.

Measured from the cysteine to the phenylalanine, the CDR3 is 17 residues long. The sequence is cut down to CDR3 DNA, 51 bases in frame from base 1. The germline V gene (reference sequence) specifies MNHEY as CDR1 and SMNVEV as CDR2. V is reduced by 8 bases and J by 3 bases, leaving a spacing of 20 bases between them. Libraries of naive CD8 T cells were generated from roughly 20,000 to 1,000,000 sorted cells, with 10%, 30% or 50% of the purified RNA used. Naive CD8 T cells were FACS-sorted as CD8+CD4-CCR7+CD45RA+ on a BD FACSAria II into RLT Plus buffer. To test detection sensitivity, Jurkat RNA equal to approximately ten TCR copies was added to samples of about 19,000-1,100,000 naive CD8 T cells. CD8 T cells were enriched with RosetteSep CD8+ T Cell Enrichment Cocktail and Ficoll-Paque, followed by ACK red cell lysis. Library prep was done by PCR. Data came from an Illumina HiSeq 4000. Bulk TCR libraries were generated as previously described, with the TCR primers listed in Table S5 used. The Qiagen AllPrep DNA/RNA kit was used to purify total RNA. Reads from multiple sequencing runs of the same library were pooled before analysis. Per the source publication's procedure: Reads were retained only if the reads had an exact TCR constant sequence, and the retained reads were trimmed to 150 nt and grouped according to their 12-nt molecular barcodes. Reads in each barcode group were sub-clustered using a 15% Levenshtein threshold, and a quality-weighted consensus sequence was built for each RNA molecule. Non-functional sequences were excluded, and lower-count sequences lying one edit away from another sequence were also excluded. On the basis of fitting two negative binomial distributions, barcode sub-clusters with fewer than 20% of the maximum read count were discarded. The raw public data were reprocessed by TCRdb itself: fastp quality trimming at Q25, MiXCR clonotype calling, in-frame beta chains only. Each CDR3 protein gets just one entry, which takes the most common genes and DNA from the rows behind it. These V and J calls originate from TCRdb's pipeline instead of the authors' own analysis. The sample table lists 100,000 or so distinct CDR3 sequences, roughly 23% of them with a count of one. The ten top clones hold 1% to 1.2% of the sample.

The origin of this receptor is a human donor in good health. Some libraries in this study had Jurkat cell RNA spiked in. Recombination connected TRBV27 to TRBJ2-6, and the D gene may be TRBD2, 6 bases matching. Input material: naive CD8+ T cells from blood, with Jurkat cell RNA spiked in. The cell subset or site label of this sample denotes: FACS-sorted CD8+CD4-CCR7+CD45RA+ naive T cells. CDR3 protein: CASGPGLNSVGANVLTF. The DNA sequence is TGTGCCAGCGGACCGGGACTGAACTCTGTTGGGGCCAACGTCCTGACTTTC.